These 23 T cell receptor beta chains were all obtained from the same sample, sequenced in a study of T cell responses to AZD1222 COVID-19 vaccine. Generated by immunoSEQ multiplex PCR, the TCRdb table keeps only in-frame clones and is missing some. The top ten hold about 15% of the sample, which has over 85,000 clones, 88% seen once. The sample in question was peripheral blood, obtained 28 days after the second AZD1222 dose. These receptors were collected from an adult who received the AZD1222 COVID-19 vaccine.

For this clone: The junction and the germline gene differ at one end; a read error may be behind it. The CDR3 DNA sequence: TGCGCCAGCAGCCTGTTGGGGTGGGCCAAAGACATTCAGTACTTC. Translation: CASSLLGWAKDIQYF. V and J are TRBV4-1 and TRBJ2-4; the D is unclear. From germline, CDR1 is MGHRA and CDR2 YSYEKL. CDR3 length: 15 residues.

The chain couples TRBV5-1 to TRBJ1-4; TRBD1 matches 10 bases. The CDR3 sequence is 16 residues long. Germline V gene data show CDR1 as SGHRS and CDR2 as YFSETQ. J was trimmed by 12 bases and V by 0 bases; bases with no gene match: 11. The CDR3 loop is CASSLASGTGVSELFF. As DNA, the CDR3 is TGCGCCAGCAGCTTGGCCTCTGGGACAGGGGTATCAGAACTGTTTTTT. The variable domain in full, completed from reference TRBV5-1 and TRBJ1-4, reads KAGVTQTPRYLIKTRGQQVTLSCSPISGHRSVSWYQQTPGQGLQFLFEYFSETQRNKGNFPGRFSGRQFSNSRSEMNVSTLELGDSALYLCASSLASGTGVSELFFGSGTQLSVL.

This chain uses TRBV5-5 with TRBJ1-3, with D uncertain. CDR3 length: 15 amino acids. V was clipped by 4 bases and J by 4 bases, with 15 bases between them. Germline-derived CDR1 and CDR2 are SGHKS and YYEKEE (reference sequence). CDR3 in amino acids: CASSPGRLWGNTIYF. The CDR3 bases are TGTGCCAGCAGCCCGGGCAGACTGTGGGGAAACACCATATATTTT.

The CDR3 coding sequence is TGTGCCAGCAGCCAAACTAGGGACACTGAAGCTTTCTTT. It yields the protein CASSQTRDTEAFF. The chain uses TRBV7-9 and TRBJ1-1; D remains unclear. Germline CDR1 and CDR2: SEHNR and FQNEAQ (reference sequence). The germline V and J ends were trimmed by 5 bases and 3 bases, with 10 bases remaining between them. The CDR3 runs 13 residues.

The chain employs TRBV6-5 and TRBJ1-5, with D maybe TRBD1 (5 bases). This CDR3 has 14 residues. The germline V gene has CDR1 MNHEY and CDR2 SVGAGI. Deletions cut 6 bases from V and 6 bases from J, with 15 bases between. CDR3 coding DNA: TGTGCCAGCAGCCTAACAGGTCATGGTCAGCCCCAGCATTTT. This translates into CASSLTGHGQPQHF.

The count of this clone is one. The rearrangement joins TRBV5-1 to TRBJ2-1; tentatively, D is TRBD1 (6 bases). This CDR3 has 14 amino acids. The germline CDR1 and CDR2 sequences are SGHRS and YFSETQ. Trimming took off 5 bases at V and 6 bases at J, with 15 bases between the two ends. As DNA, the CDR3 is TGCGCCAGCAGTTCCACTGCCAGGGGCAATGAGCAGTTCTTC. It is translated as CASSSTARGNEQFF. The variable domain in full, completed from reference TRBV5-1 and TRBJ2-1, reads KAGVTQTPRYLIKTRGQQVTLSCSPISGHRSVSWYQQTPGQGLQFLFEYFSETQRNKGNFPGRFSGRQFSNSRSEMNVSTLELGDSALYLCASSSTARGNEQFFGPGTRLTVL.

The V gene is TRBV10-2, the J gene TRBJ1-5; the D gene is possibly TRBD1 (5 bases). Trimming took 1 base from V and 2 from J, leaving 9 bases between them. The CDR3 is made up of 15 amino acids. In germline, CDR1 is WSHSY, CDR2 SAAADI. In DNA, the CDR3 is TGCGCCAGCAGTGAGTTAGGAGGGGGCAATCAGCCCCAGCATTTT. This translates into CASSELGGGNQPQHF.

Written as DNA, the CDR3 is TGTGCCAGCAGTTTTCGTGGCCAGGGTGTCGACAGCTCCTACAATGAGCAGTTCTTC. This gives the protein CASSFRGQGVDSSYNEQFF. The J gene is TRBJ2-1, the V gene TRBV28; tentative D call: TRBD1 (5 bases). The germline V gene has CDR1 MDHEN and CDR2 SYDVKM. This CDR3 region has 19 residues. Trimming pared 3 bases from V and 0 bases from J, leaving 21 bases between.

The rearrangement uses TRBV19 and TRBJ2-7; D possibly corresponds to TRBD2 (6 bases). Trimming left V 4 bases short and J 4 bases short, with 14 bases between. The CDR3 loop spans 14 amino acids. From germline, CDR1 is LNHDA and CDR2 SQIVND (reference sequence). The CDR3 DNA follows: TGTGCCAGTAGTACCCGCTTGGGAGGTTACGAGCAGTACTTC. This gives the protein CASSTRLGGYEQYF.

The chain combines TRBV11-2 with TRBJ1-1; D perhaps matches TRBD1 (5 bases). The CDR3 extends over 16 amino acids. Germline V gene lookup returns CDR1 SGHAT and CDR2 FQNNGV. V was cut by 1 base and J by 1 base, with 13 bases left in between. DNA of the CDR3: TGTGCCAGCAGCTTAGTGGGTGCGGGGACGAACACTGAAGCTTTCTTT. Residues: CASSLVGAGTNTEAFF. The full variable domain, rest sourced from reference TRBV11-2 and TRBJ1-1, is EAGVAQSPRYKIIEKRQSVAFWCNPISGHATLYWYQQILGQGPKLLIQFQNNGVVDDSQLPKDRFSAERLKGVDSTLKIQPAKLEDSAVYLCASSLVGAGTNTEAFFGQGTRLTVV.

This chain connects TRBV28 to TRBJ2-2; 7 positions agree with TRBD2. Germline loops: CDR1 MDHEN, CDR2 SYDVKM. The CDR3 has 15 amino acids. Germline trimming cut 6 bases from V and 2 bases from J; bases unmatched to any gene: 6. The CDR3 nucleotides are TGTGCCAGCAGGCTCTCTAGCGGCAACACCGGGGAGCTGTTTTTT. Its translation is CASRLSSGNTGELFF.

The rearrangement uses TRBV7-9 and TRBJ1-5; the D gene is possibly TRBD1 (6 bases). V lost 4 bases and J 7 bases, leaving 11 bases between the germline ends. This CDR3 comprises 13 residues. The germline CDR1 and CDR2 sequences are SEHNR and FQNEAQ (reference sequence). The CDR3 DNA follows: TGTGCCAGCAGCTCCCGACAGGAGCAGCCCCAGCATTTT. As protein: CASSSRQEQPQHF.

The CDR3 reads CASSLSPQGQLFF. Written as DNA, the CDR3 is TGTGCCAGCAGTTTATCCCCGCAAGGTCAGCTGTTTTTT. The chain carries TRBV28 and TRBJ2-2; D remains unclear. Germline V gene lookup returns CDR1 MDHEN and CDR2 SYDVKM. V lost 1 base to trimming and J lost 12 bases, with 12 bases between them. The CDR3 sequence is 13 residues long.

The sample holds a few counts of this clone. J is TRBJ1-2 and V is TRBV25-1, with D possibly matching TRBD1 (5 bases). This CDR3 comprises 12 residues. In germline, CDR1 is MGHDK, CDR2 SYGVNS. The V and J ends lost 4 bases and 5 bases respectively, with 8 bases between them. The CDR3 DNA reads TGTGCCAGCAGTGCCGGGGGGTATGGCTACACCTTC. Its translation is CASSAGGYGYTF.

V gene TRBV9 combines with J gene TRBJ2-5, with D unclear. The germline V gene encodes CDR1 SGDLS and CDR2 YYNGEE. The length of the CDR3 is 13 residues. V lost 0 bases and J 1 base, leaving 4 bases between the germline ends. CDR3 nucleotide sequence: TGTGCCAGCAGCGTAGCGGTCCAAGAGACCCAGTACTTC. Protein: CASSVAVQETQYF.

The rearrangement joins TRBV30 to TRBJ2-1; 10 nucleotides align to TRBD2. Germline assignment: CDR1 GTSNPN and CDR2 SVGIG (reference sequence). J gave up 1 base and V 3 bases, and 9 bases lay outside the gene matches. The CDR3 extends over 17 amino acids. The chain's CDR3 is CAWSGSGRLRSYNEQFF. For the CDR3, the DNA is TGTGCCTGGAGCGGTAGCGGGAGGTTACGGTCCTACAATGAGCAGTTCTTC. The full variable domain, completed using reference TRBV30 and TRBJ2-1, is SQTIHQWPATLVQPVGSPLSLECTVEGTSNPNLYWYRQAAGRGLQLLFYSVGIGQISSEVPQNLSASRPQDRQFILSSKKLLLSDSGFYLCAWSGSGRLRSYNEQFFGPGTRLTVL.

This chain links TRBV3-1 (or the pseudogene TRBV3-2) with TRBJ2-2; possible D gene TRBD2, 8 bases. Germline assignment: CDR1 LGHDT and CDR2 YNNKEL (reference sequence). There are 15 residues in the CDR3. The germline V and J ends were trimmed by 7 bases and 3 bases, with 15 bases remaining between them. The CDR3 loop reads CASTGRDSYTGELFF. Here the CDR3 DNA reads TGTGCCAGCACCGGGAGGGACAGCTACACCGGGGAGCTGTTTTTT.

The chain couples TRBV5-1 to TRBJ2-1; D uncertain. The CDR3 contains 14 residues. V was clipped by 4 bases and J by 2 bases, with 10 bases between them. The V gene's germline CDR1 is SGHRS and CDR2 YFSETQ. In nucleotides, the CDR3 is TGCGCCAGCAGCGACGGACGACCCTACAATGAGCAGTTCTTC. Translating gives CASSDGRPYNEQFF.

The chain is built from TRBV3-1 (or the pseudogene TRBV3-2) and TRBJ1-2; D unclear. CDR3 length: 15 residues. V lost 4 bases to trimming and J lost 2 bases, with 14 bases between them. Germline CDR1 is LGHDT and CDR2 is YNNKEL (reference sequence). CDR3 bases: TGTGCCAGCAGCCCGACGTGGGCAAGAAACTATGGCTACACCTTC. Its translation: CASSPTWARNYGYTF.

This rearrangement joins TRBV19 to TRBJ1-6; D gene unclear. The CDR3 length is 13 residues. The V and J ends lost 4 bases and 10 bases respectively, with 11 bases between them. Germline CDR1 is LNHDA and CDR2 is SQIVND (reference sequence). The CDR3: CASSTEATSPLHF. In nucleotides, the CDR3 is TGTGCCAGTAGTACGGAGGCAACGTCACCCCTCCACTTT.

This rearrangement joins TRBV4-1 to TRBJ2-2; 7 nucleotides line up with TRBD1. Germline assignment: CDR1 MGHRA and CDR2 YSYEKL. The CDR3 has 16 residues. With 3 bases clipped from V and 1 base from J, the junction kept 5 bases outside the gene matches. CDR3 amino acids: CASSQTDRENTGELFF. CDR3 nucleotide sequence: TGCGCCAGCAGCCAGACTGACAGGGAGAACACCGGGGAGCTGTTTTTT.

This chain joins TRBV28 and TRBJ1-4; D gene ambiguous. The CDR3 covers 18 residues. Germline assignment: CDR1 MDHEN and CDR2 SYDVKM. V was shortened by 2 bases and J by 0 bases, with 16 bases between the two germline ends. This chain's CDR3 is CASSLPSGRPSTNEKLFF. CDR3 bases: TGTGCCAGCAGTTTACCTAGCGGCAGACCCTCAACTAATGAAAAACTGTTTTTT. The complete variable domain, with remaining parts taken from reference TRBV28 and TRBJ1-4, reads DVKVTQSSRYLVKRTGEKVFLECVQDMDHENMFWYRQDPGLGLRLIYFSYDVKMKEKGDIPEGYSVSREKKERFSLILESASTNQTSMYLCASSLPSGRPSTNEKLFFGSGTQLSVL.

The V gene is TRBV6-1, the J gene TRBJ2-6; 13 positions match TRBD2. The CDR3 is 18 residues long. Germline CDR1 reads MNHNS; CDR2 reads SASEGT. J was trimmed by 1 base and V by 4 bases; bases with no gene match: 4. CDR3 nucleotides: TGTGCCAGCAGTGGCGCGGGACTAGCGGGATCTGGGGCCAACGTCCTGACTTTC. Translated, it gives CASSGAGLAGSGANVLTF.